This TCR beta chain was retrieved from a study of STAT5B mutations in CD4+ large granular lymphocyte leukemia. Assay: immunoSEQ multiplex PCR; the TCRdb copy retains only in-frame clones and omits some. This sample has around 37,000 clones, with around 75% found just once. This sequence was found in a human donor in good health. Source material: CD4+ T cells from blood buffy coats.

CDR3 bases: TGTGCCAGCAGGTACGGGACTAGCGGCTTCACAGATACGCAGTATTTT. Amino acid sequence: CASRYGTSGFTDTQYF. This chain links TRBV5-4 with TRBJ2-3, with TRBD2 matching 11 bases. The CDR3 is 16 amino acids. Germline-derived CDR1 and CDR2 are SGHNT and YYREEE (reference sequence). J gave up 2 bases and V 5 bases, and 7 bases lay outside the gene matches. The entire variable domain, with the rest obtained from reference TRBV5-4 and TRBJ2-3, is as follows: ETGVTQSPTHLIKTRGQQVTLRCSSQSGHNTVSWYQQALGQGPQFIFQYYREEENGRGNFPPRFSGLQFPNYSSELNVNALELDDSALYLCASRYGTSGFTDTQYFGPGTRLTVL.